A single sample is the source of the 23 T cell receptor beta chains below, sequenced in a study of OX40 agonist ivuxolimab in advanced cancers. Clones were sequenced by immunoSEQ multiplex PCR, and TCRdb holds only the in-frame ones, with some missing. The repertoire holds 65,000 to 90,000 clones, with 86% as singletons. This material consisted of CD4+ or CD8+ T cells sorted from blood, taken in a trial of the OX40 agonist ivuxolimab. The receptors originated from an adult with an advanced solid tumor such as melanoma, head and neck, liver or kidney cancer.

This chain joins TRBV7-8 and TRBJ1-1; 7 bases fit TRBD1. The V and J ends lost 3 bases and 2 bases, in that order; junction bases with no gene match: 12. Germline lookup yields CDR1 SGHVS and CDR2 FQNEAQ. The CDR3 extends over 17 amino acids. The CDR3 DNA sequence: TGTGCCAGCAGCTTGGCCGGGACAGCTACTTTAAACACTGAAGCTTTCTTT. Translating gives CASSLAGTATLNTEAFF.

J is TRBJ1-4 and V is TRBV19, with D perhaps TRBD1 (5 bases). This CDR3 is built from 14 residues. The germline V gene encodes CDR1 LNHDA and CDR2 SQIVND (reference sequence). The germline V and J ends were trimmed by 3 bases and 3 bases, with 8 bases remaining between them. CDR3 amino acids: CASSIGAANEKLFF. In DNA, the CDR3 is TGTGCCAGTAGTATCGGGGCCGCTAATGAAAAACTGTTTTTT. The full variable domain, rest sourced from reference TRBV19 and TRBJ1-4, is DGGITQSPKYLFRKEGQNVTLSCEQNLNHDAMYWYRQDPGQGLRLIYYSQIVNDFQKGDIAEGYSVSREKKESFPLTVTSAQKNPTAFYLCASSIGAANEKLFFGSGTQLSVL.

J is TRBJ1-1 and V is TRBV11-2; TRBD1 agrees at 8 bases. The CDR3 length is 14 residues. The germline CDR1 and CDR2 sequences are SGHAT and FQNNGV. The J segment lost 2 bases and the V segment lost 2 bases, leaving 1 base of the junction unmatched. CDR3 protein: CASSLTGGNTEAFF. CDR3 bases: TGTGCCAGCAGCTTAACAGGGGGTAACACTGAAGCTTTCTTT. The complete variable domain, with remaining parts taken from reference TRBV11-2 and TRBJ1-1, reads EAGVAQSPRYKIIEKRQSVAFWCNPISGHATLYWYQQILGQGPKLLIQFQNNGVVDDSQLPKDRFSAERLKGVDSTLKIQPAKLEDSAVYLCASSLTGGNTEAFFGQGTRLTVV.

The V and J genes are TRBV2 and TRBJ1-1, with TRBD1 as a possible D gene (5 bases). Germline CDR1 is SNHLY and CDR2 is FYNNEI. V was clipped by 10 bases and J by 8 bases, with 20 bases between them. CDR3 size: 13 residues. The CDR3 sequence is CAIVGDPRKEAFF. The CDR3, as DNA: TGTGCCATAGTCGGGGACCCACGAAAAGAAGCTTTCTTT.

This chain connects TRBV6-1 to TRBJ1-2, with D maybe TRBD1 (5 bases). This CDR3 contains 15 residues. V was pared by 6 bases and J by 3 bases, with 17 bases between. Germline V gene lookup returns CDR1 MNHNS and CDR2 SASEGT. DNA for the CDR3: TGTGCCAGCAGCCGGCGGGGCCAGAGTGACTATGGCTACACCTTC. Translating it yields CASSRRGQSDYGYTF.

In DNA, the CDR3 is TGCGCCAGCCGGGCAGCGGAGGGGGTAACCACTGAAGCTTTCTTT. Protein sequence: CASRAAEGVTTEAFF. This rearrangement joins TRBV5-1 to TRBJ1-1, with a tentative D call TRBD1 (6 bases). CDR1 is SGHRS and CDR2 is YFSETQ in the germline V gene. The ends were cut back, 7 bases at V and 4 bases at J, with 20 bases in the middle. CDR3 size: 15 residues.

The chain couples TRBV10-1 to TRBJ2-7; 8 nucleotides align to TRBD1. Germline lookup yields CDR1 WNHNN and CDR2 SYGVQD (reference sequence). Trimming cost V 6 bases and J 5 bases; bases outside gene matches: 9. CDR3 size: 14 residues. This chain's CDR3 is CASSDRQGWHEQYF. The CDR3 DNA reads TGCGCCAGCAGCGATCGACAGGGGTGGCACGAGCAGTACTTC.

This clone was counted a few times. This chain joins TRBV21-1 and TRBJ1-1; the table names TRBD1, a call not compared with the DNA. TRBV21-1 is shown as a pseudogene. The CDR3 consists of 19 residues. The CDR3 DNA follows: TGTGCCAGCAGCAGGGCAGGGAAGGTGGTAGGTGGGATGAACACTGAAGCTTTCTTT. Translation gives CASSRAGKVVGGMNTEAFF.

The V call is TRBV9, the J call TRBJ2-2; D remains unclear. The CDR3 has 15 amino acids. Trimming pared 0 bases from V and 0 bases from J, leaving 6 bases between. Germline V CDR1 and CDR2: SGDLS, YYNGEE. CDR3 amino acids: CASSVANANTGELFF. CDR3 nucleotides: TGTGCCAGCAGCGTAGCTAACGCGAACACCGGGGAGCTGTTTTTT.

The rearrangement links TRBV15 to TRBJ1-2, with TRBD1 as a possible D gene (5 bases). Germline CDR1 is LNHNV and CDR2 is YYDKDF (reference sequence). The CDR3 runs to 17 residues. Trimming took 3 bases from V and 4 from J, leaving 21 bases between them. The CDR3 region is CATSRDKGASSSYGYTF. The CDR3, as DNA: TGTGCCACCAGCAGGGATAAAGGGGCCTCGTCCTCCTATGGCTACACCTTC.

The CDR3 bases are TGTGCCAGCAGCTTAGGGGGGCCCAGTACTGGAAACACCATATATTTT. It yields the protein CASSLGGPSTGNTIYF. The chain links TRBV7-9 to TRBJ1-3; maybe TRBD1 (6 bases). Germline loops: CDR1 SEHNR, CDR2 FQNEAQ (reference sequence). The CDR3 length is 16 residues. V lost 1 base and J lost 2, with 12 bases in between.

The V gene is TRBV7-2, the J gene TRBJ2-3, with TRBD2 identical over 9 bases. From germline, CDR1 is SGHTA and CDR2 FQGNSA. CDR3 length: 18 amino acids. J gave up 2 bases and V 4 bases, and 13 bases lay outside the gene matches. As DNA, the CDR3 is TGTGCCAGCAGCTCTAGCGCGGTAGCGGGAGTTATCACAGATACGCAGTATTTT. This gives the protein CASSSSAVAGVITDTQYF.

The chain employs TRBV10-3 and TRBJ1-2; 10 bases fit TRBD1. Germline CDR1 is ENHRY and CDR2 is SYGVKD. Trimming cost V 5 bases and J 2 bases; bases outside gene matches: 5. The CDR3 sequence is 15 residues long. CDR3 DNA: TGTGCCATCAGTACCCGGGACAGGGGAAACTATGGCTACACCTTC. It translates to CAISTRDRGNYGYTF.

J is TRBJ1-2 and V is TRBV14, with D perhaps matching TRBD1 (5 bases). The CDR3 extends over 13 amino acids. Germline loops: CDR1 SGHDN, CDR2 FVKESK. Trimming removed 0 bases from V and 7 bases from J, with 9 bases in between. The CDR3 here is CASSQDGRGGYTF. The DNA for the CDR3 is TGTGCCAGCAGCCAAGACGGGAGGGGTGGCTACACCTTC.

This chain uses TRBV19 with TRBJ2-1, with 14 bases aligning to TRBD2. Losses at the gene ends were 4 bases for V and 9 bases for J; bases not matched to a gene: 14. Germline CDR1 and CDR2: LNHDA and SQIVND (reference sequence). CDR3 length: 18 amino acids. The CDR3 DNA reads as TGTGCCAGTAGTACCGGCGGGGCGGGACTAGCGGGAGAAGGTGAGCAGTTCTTC. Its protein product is CASSTGGAGLAGEGEQFF.

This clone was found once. The CDR3 DNA is TGCGCCAGCAGCCCACTCGCGAGGTACGAGCAGTACTTC. Amino acid sequence: CASSPLARYEQYF. The J gene is TRBJ2-7, the V gene TRBV4-1; the D is unclear. Looked up from germline, CDR1 is MGHRA and CDR2 is YSYEKL. Trimming removed 4 bases from V and 4 bases from J, with 11 bases in between. The CDR3 totals 13 residues.

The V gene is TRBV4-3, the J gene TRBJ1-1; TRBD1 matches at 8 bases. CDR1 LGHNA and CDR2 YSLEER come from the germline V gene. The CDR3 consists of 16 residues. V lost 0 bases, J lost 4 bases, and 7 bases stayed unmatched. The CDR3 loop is CASSQDQRTGITEAFF. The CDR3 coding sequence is TGCGCCAGCAGCCAAGATCAAAGGACAGGGATCACTGAAGCTTTCTTT.

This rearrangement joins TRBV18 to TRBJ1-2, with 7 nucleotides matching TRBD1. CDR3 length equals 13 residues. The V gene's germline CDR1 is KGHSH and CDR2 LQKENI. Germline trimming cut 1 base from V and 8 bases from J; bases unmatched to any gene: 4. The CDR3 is CASSPQGAEGYTF. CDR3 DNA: TGTGCCAGCTCACCACAGGGGGCGGAGGGCTACACCTTC.

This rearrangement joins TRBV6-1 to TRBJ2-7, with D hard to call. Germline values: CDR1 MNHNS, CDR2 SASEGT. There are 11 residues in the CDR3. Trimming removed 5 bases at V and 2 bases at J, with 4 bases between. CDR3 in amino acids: CASSYAYEQYF. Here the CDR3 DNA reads TGTGCCAGCAGTTATGCCTACGAGCAGTACTTC.

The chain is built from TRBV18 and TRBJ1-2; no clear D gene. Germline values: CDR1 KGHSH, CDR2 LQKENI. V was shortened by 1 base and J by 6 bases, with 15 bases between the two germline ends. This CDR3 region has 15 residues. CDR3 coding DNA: TGTGCCAGCTCACCACTTCTTAAGCTTCAGGATGGCTACACCTTC. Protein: CASSPLLKLQDGYTF.

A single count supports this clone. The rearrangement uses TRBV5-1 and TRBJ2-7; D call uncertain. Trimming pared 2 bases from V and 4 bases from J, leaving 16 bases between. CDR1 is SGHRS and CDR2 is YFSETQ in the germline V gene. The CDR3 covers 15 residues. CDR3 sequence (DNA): TGCGCCAGCAGCTTTGTGGGGTCCTTGAGGTACGAGCAGTACTTC. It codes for CASSFVGSLRYEQYF.

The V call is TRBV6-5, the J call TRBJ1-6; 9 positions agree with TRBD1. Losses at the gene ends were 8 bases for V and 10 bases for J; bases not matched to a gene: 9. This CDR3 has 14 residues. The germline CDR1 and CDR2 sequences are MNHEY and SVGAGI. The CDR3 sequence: CASYTGTGLSPLHF. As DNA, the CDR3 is TGTGCCAGCTATACCGGGACAGGGCTATCACCCCTCCACTTT.

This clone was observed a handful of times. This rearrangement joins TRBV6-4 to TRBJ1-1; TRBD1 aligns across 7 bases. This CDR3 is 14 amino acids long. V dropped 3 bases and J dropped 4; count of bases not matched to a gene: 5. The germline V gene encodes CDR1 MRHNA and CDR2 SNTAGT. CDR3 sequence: CASSETGDSTEAFF. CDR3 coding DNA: TGTGCCAGCAGTGAAACAGGGGATAGCACTGAAGCTTTCTTT.